The entry that follows covers one TCR beta chain sequence. Its specificity is unknown. The data were taken from a study of sequential checkpoint blockade in melanoma. Overall study context: Randomization was 1:1 between first-line nivolumab→ipilimumab and ipilimumab→nivolumab. Matched biopsies came pretreatment and at week 13 for about two dozen patients.

This CDR3 has 13 amino acids. V was cut by 3 bases and J by 6 bases, with 13 bases left in between. In germline, CDR1 is SGDLS, CDR2 YYNGEE. Treatment indicated: randomized to nivolumab then ipilimumab (arm A) or the reverse (arm B). Broader study findings: For nivolumab-first patients, baseline tumor clonality was associated with response. Rising tumor T-cell fraction and clonality meant about 30 times likelier benefit.

Only in-frame clones appear in the TCRdb table, and some are missing; sequencing was by immunoSEQ multiplex PCR. The sample comprises 6,000 to 9,500 clones, about 28% of which are singletons, and approximately 5.1% rests with the top ten. The source material was tumor tissue (inferred from file names), sampled from a patient given nivolumab and ipilimumab in sequence. The chain carries TRBV9 and TRBJ2-7; tentative D call: TRBD1 (6 bases). The TCR was taken from a human donor with melanoma. CDR3 amino acids: CASSAGTSGEQYF. The DNA of the CDR3 is TGTGCCAGCAGCGCCGGGACATCCGGCGAGCAGTACTTC.